The present T cell receptor beta chain was sequenced within a study of T cell repertoires in cytomegalovirus infection. Overall study: Public TCR beta signature analysis indicated the presence of both CMV infection and matching HLA type.

Trimming took 0 bases from V and 6 from J, leaving 10 bases between them. The CDR3 consists of 14 residues. Per germline, CDR1 SGHKS and CDR2 YYEKEE (reference sequence). This clonotype was recorded at least ten times. TCRdb redid the calling of the reads with MiXCR, one entry per CDR3 protein. Seen here are 150,000 to 200,000 distinct CDR3 sequences, 8% to 10% observed once, and the top ten hold approximately 4.6%. This chain connects TRBV5-5 to TRBJ2-1; possibly TRBD2 for D (5 bases). Sequenced material: PBMCs. The clonotype comes from a human donor in good health (CMV status not recorded). Some clones in this sample may be carry-over from other donors' samples. This chain's CDR3 is CASSLGGSSNEQFF. The CDR3 region has the DNA TGTGCCAGCAGCTTGGGAGGGAGTAGCAATGAGCAGTTCTTC. Filled out from reference TRBV5-5 and TRBJ2-1, the complete variable domain reads DAGVTQSPTHLIKTRGQQVTLRCSPISGHKSVSWYQQVLGQGPQFIFQYYEKEERGRGNFPDRFSARQFPNYSSELNVNALLLGDSALYLCASSLGGSSNEQFFGPGTRLTVL.